This T cell receptor (beta chain) was recovered during a study of blood T cell repertoires in COVID-19. Background on the study: Acute and convalescent COVID-19 samples came from the United States, Italy and Spain. The cDNA or gDNA used as material had been derived from T cells, B-cell-depleted T cells, or PBMCs.

Generated by immunoSEQ multiplex PCR, the TCRdb table keeps only in-frame clones and is missing some. The profile shows roughly 250,000 clones, roughly 90% of them singletons. The CDR3 length is 12 residues. The V gene end was trimmed by 5 bases and the J gene end by 15 bases; junction bases not matched to a gene: 10. Germline V gives CDR1 SGHVS, CDR2 FQNEAQ. The sequencing sample was made of peripheral blood. The receptor's source is a young man with acute or convalescent COVID-19. The genes are TRBV7-8 and TRBJ2-1; 7 bases are a match to TRBD1. In nucleotides, the CDR3 is TGTGCCAGCAGCCCCTTGGACAGGCGTCTGTTCTTC. Translated: CASSPLDRRLFF.